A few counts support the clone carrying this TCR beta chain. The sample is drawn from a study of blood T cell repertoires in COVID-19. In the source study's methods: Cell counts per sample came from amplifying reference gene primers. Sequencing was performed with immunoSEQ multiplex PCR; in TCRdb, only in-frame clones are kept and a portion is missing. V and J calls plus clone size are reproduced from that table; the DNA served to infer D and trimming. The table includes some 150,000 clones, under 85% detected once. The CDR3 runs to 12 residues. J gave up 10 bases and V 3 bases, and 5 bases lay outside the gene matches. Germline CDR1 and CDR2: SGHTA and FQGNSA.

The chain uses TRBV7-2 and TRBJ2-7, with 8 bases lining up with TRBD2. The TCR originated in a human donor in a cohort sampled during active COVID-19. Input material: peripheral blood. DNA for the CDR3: TGTGCCAGCAGCTTTAGCGGGGCTACCCAGTACTTC. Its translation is CASSFSGATQYF.